This T cell receptor beta chain came from a study of T cells in Graves' hyperthyroidism and ophthalmopathy. The ends were cut back, 6 bases at V and 2 bases at J, with 13 bases in the middle. The CDR3 consists of 13 residues. Germline V gene data show CDR1 as DFQATT and CDR2 as SNEGSKA (reference sequence). Study-wide results and caveats: Blood also showed most of the thyroid clonotypes that were expanded above 0.001.

This clonotype was found many times. Its antigen is unidentified. Amplified TCR beta CDR3 regions derived from RNA transcripts. Carried out on the TCR CDR3, a first-round RT-PCR used the HTBI primer set. Via MiXCR, TCRdb re-called the multiplex PCR reads, giving one row per CDR3 protein. The sample yields roughly 570,000 distinct CDR3 sequences, about a sixth seen once. This TCR was sampled from a woman in her twenties or thirties with Graves' hyperthyroidism. V and J are TRBV20-1 and TRBJ1-2, with TRBD1 as a possible D gene (6 bases). The sequenced material came from blood. The CDR3 reads CSAYPQGNYGYTF. DNA of the CDR3: TGCAGTGCGTACCCACAGGGAAACTATGGCTACACCTTC.